This T cell receptor (beta chain) was observed in a study of T cells in Graves' hyperthyroidism and ophthalmopathy. Study summary: Any treatment followed the collection of peripheral blood at initial diagnosis.

Germline assignment: CDR1 MDHEN and CDR2 SYDVKM. This CDR3 is built from 14 residues. V lost 7 bases and J lost 0, with 12 bases in between. Broader study findings: A 13 V-J model separated ophthalmopathy from stable hyperthyroidism.

This clonotype was detected many times. Its target is unknown. TCR beta CDR3 regions were amplified from RNA. A first-round RT-PCR of the TCR CDR3 used the HTBI primer set. MiXCR was run by TCRdb on the multiplex PCR reads, yielding one entry per CDR3 protein. The sample carries some 600,000 distinct CDR3 sequences, approximately 15% recorded once. The chain employs TRBV28 and TRBJ1-2, with D possibly TRBD1 on 6 matching bases. Sequencing was carried out using blood. The sequence came from a woman younger than 45 with Graves' hyperthyroidism that later progressed to Graves' ophthalmopathy. The CDR3 sequence: CASILQGSNYGYTF. In nucleotides, the CDR3 is TGTGCCAGCATTCTACAGGGTTCTAACTATGGCTACACCTTC.